A single sample gave rise to the 29 T cell receptor beta chains below, sequenced in a study. TCRdb re-analysed the reads in MiXCR, keeping a single row per CDR3 protein. The table has 1,500 to 2,000 distinct CDR3 sequences, 8% to 9.5% seen once; the top ten hold 9.5% to 15%. Sequencing was done on a sample of CD4+ T cells from peripheral blood. The receptors here all came from a human donor with rheumatoid arthritis.

This clonotype was detected a few times. This chain links TRBV20-1 with TRBJ1-1, with a tentative D call TRBD1 (5 bases). The germline CDR1 and CDR2 sequences are DFQATT and SNEGSKA (reference sequence). CDR3 length: 14 residues. Trimming left V 6 bases short and J 4 bases short, with 18 bases between. CDR3 in amino acids: CSATDPWRGTEAFF. The CDR3, as DNA: TGCAGTGCCACGGACCCCTGGAGGGGCACTGAAGCTTTCTTT.

Relative to its sample, this clonotype is medium-sized. The chain joins TRBV28 to TRBJ1-2; 9 bases agree with TRBD1. CDR1 and CDR2 (germline): MDHEN, SYDVKM. V lost 6 bases and J lost 8; bases outside the gene matches: 7. This CDR3 is 13 amino acids long. DNA of the CDR3: TGTGCCAGCAGGACTACAGGGGGCAGGGGCTACACCTTC. Translated: CASRTTGGRGYTF.

By frequency in the sample, this clonotype is medium-sized. The genes are TRBV6-2 or TRBV6-3 and TRBJ1-1, with D unresolved. The CDR3 contains 15 residues. V lost 6 bases, J lost 3 bases, and 17 bases lay in between. CDR1 MNHEY and CDR2 SVGEGT come from the germline V gene. The CDR3 protein is CASRLLEARDTEAFF. CDR3 DNA: TGTGCCAGCAGGTTGCTAGAGGCCCGGGACACTGAAGCTTTCTTT.

This clonotype is judged medium-sized. This rearrangement joins TRBV6-2 or TRBV6-3 to TRBJ1-1, with D maybe TRBD1 (5 bases). The CDR3 is 14 residues long. CDR1 MNHEY and CDR2 SVGEGT come from the germline V gene. With 2 bases removed from V and 1 base from J, the gap between germline ends came to 8 bases. This CDR3 is CASSYMGENTEAFF. The CDR3 bases are TGTGCCAGCAGTTACATGGGGGAGAACACTGAAGCTTTCTTT.

This clonotype counts as large. The rearrangement uses TRBV5-4 and TRBJ1-1, with D hard to call. This CDR3 is 14 amino acids long. Trimming cost V 7 bases and J 0 bases, with 13 bases left between them. The germline CDR1 and CDR2 sequences are SGHNT and YYREEE (reference sequence). Written as DNA, the CDR3 is TGTGCCAGCGCATCGGGAGACATGAACACTGAAGCTTTCTTT. It translates to CASASGDMNTEAFF.

By share, this clonotype counts as medium-sized (0.01 to 0.1%). The CDR3 protein is CASSYRGNTEAFF. The DNA for the CDR3 is TGTGCCAGCAGTTACCGGGGGAACACTGAAGCTTTCTTT. The J gene is TRBJ1-1, the V gene TRBV6-2 or TRBV6-3, with D uncertain. Per the germline V gene, CDR1 is MNHEY and CDR2 is SVGEGT. Trimming took off 2 bases at V and 1 base at J, with 5 bases between the two ends. The CDR3 spans 13 residues.

Details on this clonotype: One junction end disagrees with the germline gene, perhaps due to a read error. V gene TRBV28 combines with J gene TRBJ1-1; the match to TRBD1 covers 7 bases. Per the germline V gene, CDR1 is MDHEN and CDR2 is SYDVKM. This CDR3 is 15 amino acids long. The CDR3 nucleotides read TGTGTCAGCAGTCCACTCGGGACAGCCAACACTGAAGCTTTCTTT. This sequence encodes CVSSPLGTANTEAFF.

Regarding this clonotype: This may stem from a read error, because a much larger clone lies one nucleotide away. J is TRBJ2-2 and V is TRBV7-2; D uncertain. Looked up from germline, CDR1 is SGHTA and CDR2 is FQGNSA. Trimming took 1 base from V and 6 from J, leaving 18 bases between them. There are 17 residues in the CDR3. The chain's CDR3 is CASSLVGGTVNPGELFF. CDR3 coding DNA: TGTGCCAGCAGCTTAGTTGGTGGAACAGTCAACCCCGGGGAGCTGTTTTTT.

By its share, this clonotype is medium-sized. CDR3 region: CASSGQGATRSPLHF. CDR3 nucleotide sequence: TGTGCCAGCAGTGGACAGGGGGCGACTCGTTCACCCCTCCACTTT. The chain couples TRBV6-6 to TRBJ1-6, with TRBD1 identical over 11 bases. The V gene's germline CDR1 is MNHNY and CDR2 SVGAGI (reference sequence). Germline trimming cut 5 bases from V and 9 bases from J; bases unmatched to any gene: 6. The CDR3 is made up of 15 amino acids.

This clonotype turned up a few times. The chain links TRBV20-1 to TRBJ2-7; a weak D match, TRBD1 (5 bases). Trimming took 0 bases from V and 3 from J, leaving 15 bases between them. CDR3 length: 15 residues. Germline CDR1 DFQATT, CDR2 SNEGSKA (reference sequence). CDR3 in amino acids: CSARDGREGYYEQYF. DNA for the CDR3: TGCAGTGCTAGAGATGGCAGGGAAGGATACTACGAGCAGTACTTC.

This clonotype is categorized as medium-sized. The CDR3 nucleotides are TGCGCCAGCAGCCAAGGTGGAGGACTTACACAATCTGAGCAGTTCTTC. Its protein product is CASSQGGGLTQSEQFF. The chain is built from TRBV4-3 and TRBJ2-1; a weak D match, TRBD2 (5 bases). The CDR3 is made up of 16 amino acids. CDR1 is LGHNA and CDR2 is YSLEER in the germline V gene. V was cut by 1 base and J by 9 bases, with 19 bases left in between.

CDR3 sequence (DNA): TGCGCCAGCAGTGAGTCGGAGTGGTACAGGGGCGTCAACACCGGGGAGCTGTTTTTT. It yields the protein CASSESEWYRGVNTGELFF. This chain links TRBV10-2 with TRBJ2-2, with 7 bases aligning to TRBD1. The CDR3 loop spans 19 amino acids. CDR1 is WSHSY, CDR2 SAAADI, per germline. V was pared by 0 bases and J by 2 bases, with 12 bases of the junction left unmatched.

In its sample, this clonotype is medium-sized. V gene TRBV20-1 combines with J gene TRBJ2-1, with D perhaps TRBD2 (5 bases). This CDR3 is built from 14 residues. The germline V gene has CDR1 DFQATT and CDR2 SNEGSKA (reference sequence). The V and J ends lost 6 bases and 3 bases respectively, with 15 bases between them. CDR3 loop: CSALEWTVYNEQFF. CDR3 DNA sequence: TGCAGTGCGCTTGAATGGACTGTCTACAATGAGCAGTTCTTC.

This chain joins TRBV5-1 and TRBJ2-1; 7 bases align to TRBD2. Germline V gene sequence: CDR1 SGHRS, CDR2 YFSETQ. Trimming at V came to 5 bases and at J to 8 bases, leaving 10 bases not matched to a gene. This CDR3 has 14 amino acids. The CDR3 loop is CASRRERDRDEQFF. The CDR3 nucleotides are TGCGCCAGCAGAAGAGAGCGGGATAGGGATGAGCAGTTCTTC.

This clonotype is medium-sized in the sample. This rearrangement joins TRBV29-1 to TRBJ1-2; 7 bases match TRBD1. CDR1 and CDR2 from the germline V gene are SQVTM and ANQGSEA. The CDR3 loop spans 14 amino acids. The junction had 10 bases not matched to a gene; V was cut back by 4 bases and J by 5 bases. CDR3 DNA: TGCAGCGTTGGAGGGGGCCGGGGACTATATGGCTACACCTTC. This translates into CSVGGGRGLYGYTF.

The gene calls are TRBV20-1 and TRBJ2-3, with 12 bases that match TRBD2. Germline V CDR1 and CDR2: DFQATT, SNEGSKA (reference sequence). The CDR3 consists of 17 residues. The J segment lost 2 bases and the V segment lost 5 bases, leaving 11 bases of the junction unmatched. The CDR3: CSAFRLAGDVNTDTQYF. The CDR3 bases are TGCAGTGCTTTCCGACTAGCGGGAGATGTTAACACAGATACGCAGTATTTT.

This clonotype ranks as large. The chain uses TRBV20-1 and TRBJ2-1; TRBD1 might be the D (5 bases). Trimming took 5 bases from V and 6 from J, leaving 14 bases between them. Germline V gene data show CDR1 as DFQATT and CDR2 as SNEGSKA (reference sequence). The CDR3 loop spans 13 amino acids. For the CDR3, the DNA is TGCAGTGCTCGACCCTCTCAGGGCAATGAGCAGTTCTTC. Its translation: CSARPSQGNEQFF.

This clonotype has only one observation. A much larger clone is a single base away; this may be a read error. The gene calls are TRBV13 and TRBJ2-4, with D perhaps matching TRBD1 or TRBD2 (5 bases each). Germline assignment: CDR1 PRHDT and CDR2 FYEKMQ (reference sequence). This CDR3 is built from 15 residues. In nucleotides, the CDR3 is TGTGTCAGCAGCTCCCGTGGGGGTGCCAAAAACATTCAGTACTTC. It specifies CVSSSRGGAKNIQYF.

By proportion, this clonotype is medium-sized (0.01 to 0.1%). The rearrangement uses TRBV7-9 and TRBJ1-3; D may be TRBD1 (5 bases). CDR3 length: 14 residues. CDR1 is SEHNR, CDR2 FQNEAQ, per germline (reference sequence). With 4 bases removed from V and 2 bases from J, the gap between germline ends came to 9 bases. CDR3 nucleotides: TGTGCCAGCAGCTACACAGGAACTGGAAACACCATATATTTT. It is translated as CASSYTGTGNTIYF. Full variable domain (missing parts from reference TRBV7-9 and TRBJ1-3): DTGVSQNPRHKITKRGQNVTFRCDPISEHNRLYWYRQTLGQGPEFLTYFQNEAQLEKSRLLSDRFSAERPKGSFSTLEIQRTEQGDSAMYLCASSYTGTGNTIYFGEGSWLTVV.

This clonotype is medium-sized (0.01 to 0.1%) in the sample. CDR3 bases: TGTGCCATCAGTGAGTTCGGGGGCGTCGGCACAGATACGCAGTATTTT. It codes for CAISEFGGVGTDTQYF. The V gene is TRBV10-3, the J gene TRBJ2-3; TRBD1 or TRBD2 may be the D gene (6 bases each). V gave up 1 base and J gave up 1 base, with 12 bases separating them. Germline loops: CDR1 ENHRY, CDR2 SYGVKD. The CDR3 totals 16 residues.

By share, this clonotype counts as large. The rearrangement links TRBV27 to TRBJ2-6; the D gene is possibly TRBD2 (5 bases). The CDR3 is 15 amino acids. Between the trimmed V and J ends, which lost 5 bases and 0 bases, there was a span of 8 bases. Germline V gives CDR1 MNHEY, CDR2 SMNVEV (reference sequence). The CDR3 coding sequence is TGTGCCAGCAGTCGGGAAGTCTCTGGGGCCAACGTCCTGACTTTC. Its translation is CASSREVSGANVLTF.

Here the CDR3 reads CASSYRPQGVYTGELFF. CDR3 DNA sequence: TGTGCCAGCAGTTACCGTCCCCAGGGTGTCTACACCGGGGAGCTGTTTTTT. V and J are TRBV6-2 or TRBV6-3 and TRBJ2-2; TRBD1 is a possible D gene (5 bases). The CDR3 contains 17 residues. The germline V and J ends were trimmed by 2 bases and 3 bases, with 16 bases remaining between them. Germline CDR1 reads MNHEY; CDR2 reads SVGEGT.

This clonotype is large (0.1 to 1%). The rearrangement uses TRBV5-1 and TRBJ2-1; perhaps TRBD2 as D (6 bases). CDR1 is SGHRS and CDR2 is YFSETQ in the germline V gene. The ends were cut back, 4 bases at V and 8 bases at J, with 19 bases in the middle. The CDR3 totals 15 residues. The DNA of the CDR3 is TGCGCCAGCAGCGCGGAGGGGCAGAAGATCGATGAGCAGTTCTTC. Amino acid sequence: CASSAEGQKIDEQFF.

By share, this clonotype counts as medium-sized (0.01 to 0.1%). V and J are TRBV5-6 and TRBJ1-2, with 10 bases matching TRBD1. The V gene end was trimmed by 0 bases and the J gene end by 8 bases; junction bases not matched to a gene: 4. CDR3 length equals 14 residues. CDR1 and CDR2 (germline): SGHDT, YYEEEE. The CDR3: CASSLAGTGVGYTF. The DNA of the CDR3 is TGTGCCAGCAGCTTGGCGGGGACAGGGGTCGGCTACACCTTC.

This clonotype is medium-sized in the sample. The chain employs TRBV20-1 and TRBJ2-1; 13 bases are shared with TRBD2. Germline values: CDR1 DFQATT, CDR2 SNEGSKA (reference sequence). V was pared by 6 bases and J by 10 bases, with 12 bases of the junction left unmatched. The CDR3 runs to 15 residues. The DNA for the CDR3 is TGCAGTGCCGACGGCGGACTAGCGGGAGTAGGCGAGCAGTTCTTC. Translating gives CSADGGLAGVGEQFF.

The sample holds many counts of this clonotype. This chain uses TRBV30 with TRBJ1-6; the D gene is possibly TRBD1 (6 bases). Germline lookup yields CDR1 GTSNPN and CDR2 SVGIG (reference sequence). V was trimmed by 0 bases and J by 8 bases, leaving 14 bases between them. The length of the CDR3 is 15 residues. The CDR3 nucleotides are TGTGCCTGGAGTGTAGGGGGGGCGTTTGATTCACCCCTCCACTTT. Its translation: CAWSVGGAFDSPLHF. The complete variable domain, with remaining parts taken from reference TRBV30 and TRBJ1-6, reads SQTIHQWPATLVQPVGSPLSLECTVEGTSNPNLYWYRQAAGRGLQLLFYSVGIGQISSEVPQNLSASRPQDRQFILSSKKLLLSDSGFYLCAWSVGGAFDSPLHFGNGTRLTVT.

This clonotype is categorized as medium-sized. This rearrangement joins TRBV20-1 to TRBJ2-7; 8 bases are shared with TRBD1. CDR3 length: 17 residues. Germline-derived CDR1 and CDR2 are DFQATT and SNEGSKA (reference sequence). The V and J ends lost 0 bases and 0 bases, in that order; junction bases with no gene match: 10. This CDR3 is CSARDLLGQASSYEQYF. CDR3 in DNA: TGCAGTGCTAGAGATCTACTGGGACAGGCCAGCTCCTACGAGCAGTACTTC.

This clonotype counts as medium-sized. This chain connects TRBV6-2 or TRBV6-3 to TRBJ2-5; 11 positions agree with TRBD2. This CDR3 is 17 amino acids long. V lost 5 bases to trimming and J lost 5 bases; unmatched junction nucleotides: 13. Germline CDR1 MNHEY, CDR2 SVGEGT. CDR3 protein: CASSRKHSGRALETQYF. The CDR3 nucleotides are TGTGCCAGCAGTCGGAAACATAGCGGGAGGGCCTTGGAGACCCAGTACTTC.

This clonotype was seen more than once but under ten times. V is TRBV28 and J is TRBJ1-1, with 7 nucleotides matching TRBD1. The CDR3 runs 15 residues. The V segment lost 5 bases and the J segment 2 bases; nucleotides outside the gene matches: 8. Germline CDR1 reads MDHEN; CDR2 reads SYDVKM. In DNA, the CDR3 is TGTGCCAGCAGTCCACTCGGGACAGCCAACACTGAAGCTTTCTTT. Protein: CASSPLGTANTEAFF.